This entry lists 2 T cell receptor beta chains sequenced from one sample in a study of PD-L1 blockade in urothelial cancer. Sequencing used immunoSEQ multiplex PCR; TCRdb keeps in-frame clones, though not all of them. The sample shows approximately 48,000 clones, around 88% of them seen only once. The input for sequencing was PBMCs, taken around atezolizumab (anti-PD-L1) treatment. The receptor set was obtained from a man between 60 and 75 years old with urothelial cancer.

This clone came up a few times. The chain employs TRBV30 and TRBJ1-1, with D possibly being TRBD1 (5 bases). Germline assignment: CDR1 GTSNPN and CDR2 SVGIG (reference sequence). The CDR3 is 12 residues long. Trimming removed 1 base from V and 6 bases from J, with 9 bases in between. This CDR3 is CAWSELTAEAFF. In nucleotides, the CDR3 is TGTGCCTGGAGTGAGTTGACAGCTGAAGCTTTCTTT.

This sequence joins TRBV14 and TRBJ1-2, with 7 positions matching TRBD1. CDR3 size: 14 residues. After removal of 2 bases from V and 7 bases from J, the junction contained 7 bases not matched to a gene. Germline V gene data show CDR1 as SGHDN and CDR2 as FVKESK. CDR3 DNA: TGTGCCAGCAGCCAAATAAGGGGGCTCATTGGCTACACCTTC. The encoded protein is CASSQIRGLIGYTF.